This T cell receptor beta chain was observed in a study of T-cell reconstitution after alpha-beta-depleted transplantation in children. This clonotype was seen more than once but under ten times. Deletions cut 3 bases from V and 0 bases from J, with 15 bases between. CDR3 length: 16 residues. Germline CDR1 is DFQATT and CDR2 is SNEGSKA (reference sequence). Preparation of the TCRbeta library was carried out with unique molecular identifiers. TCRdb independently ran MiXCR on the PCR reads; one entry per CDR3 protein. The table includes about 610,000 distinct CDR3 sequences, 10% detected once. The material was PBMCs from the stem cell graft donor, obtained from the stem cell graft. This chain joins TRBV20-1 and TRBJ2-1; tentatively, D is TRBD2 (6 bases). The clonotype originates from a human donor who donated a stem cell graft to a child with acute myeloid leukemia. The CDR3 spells CSARDSSVHSYNEQFF. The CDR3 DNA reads TGCAGTGCTAGGGACTCTAGCGTTCACTCCTACAATGAGCAGTTCTTC.